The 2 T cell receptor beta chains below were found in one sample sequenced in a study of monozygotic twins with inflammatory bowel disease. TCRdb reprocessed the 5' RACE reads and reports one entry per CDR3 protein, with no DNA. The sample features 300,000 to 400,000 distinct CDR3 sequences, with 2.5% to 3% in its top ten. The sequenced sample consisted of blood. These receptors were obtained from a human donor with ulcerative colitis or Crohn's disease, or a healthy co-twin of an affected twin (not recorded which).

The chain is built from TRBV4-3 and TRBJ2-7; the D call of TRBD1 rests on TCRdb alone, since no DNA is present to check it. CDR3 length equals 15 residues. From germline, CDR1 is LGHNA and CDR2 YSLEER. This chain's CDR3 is CASSQDRGYSYEQYF.

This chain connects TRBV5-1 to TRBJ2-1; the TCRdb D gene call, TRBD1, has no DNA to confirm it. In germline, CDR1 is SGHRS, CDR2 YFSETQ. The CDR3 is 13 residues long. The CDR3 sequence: CASSFHQGNEQFF.